The 19 T cell receptor beta chains in this list originate from one sample, sequenced in a study of human T cells and chemical hapten exposure. Via MiXCR, TCRdb re-called the RACE reads, giving one row per CDR3 protein. The top ten clones hold under 8.5% of a sample with 180,000 or so distinct CDR3 sequences, around 20% of them seen once. Time point of the sample: patch test 1, 2 weeks after DPC sensitization. Treatment of the sample: therapeutic diphenylcyclopropenone sensitization with weekly scalp DPC. The material sequenced was whole blood, taken in connection with sensitization to the hapten diphenylcyclopropenone (DPC). These receptors all stem from a woman in her forties or fifties with alopecia areata. Some clones in this sample may be carry-over from other donors' samples.

In this sample, this clonotype turned up a few times. The chain has TRBV3-1 and TRBJ2-3; no reliable D call. The V end lost 4 bases, the J end lost 5 bases, and 10 bases lay between the germline ends. This CDR3 region has 13 residues. The germline V gene has CDR1 LGHDT and CDR2 YNNKEL (reference sequence). The CDR3 coding sequence is TGTGCCAGCAGCCGCACAGTGATAGATACGCAGTATTTT. Amino acid sequence: CASSRTVIDTQYF.

This clonotype was observed at least ten times. The chain couples TRBV29-1 to TRBJ1-1; tentatively, D is TRBD1 (5 bases). Deletions cut 5 bases from V and 2 bases from J, with 12 bases between. The CDR3 covers 13 residues. Germline-derived CDR1 and CDR2 are SQVTM and ANQGSEA. The CDR3 DNA reads as TGCAGCGTTCGCAGGGTAGGAAACACTGAAGCTTTCTTT. It codes for CSVRRVGNTEAFF.

The chain joins TRBV15 to TRBJ2-3; weak D call: TRBD1 (5 bases). The germline V gene has CDR1 LNHNV and CDR2 YYDKDF (reference sequence). The CDR3 has 13 amino acids. V was pared by 2 bases and J by 5 bases, with 8 bases between. CDR3 sequence: CATSRTQGDTQYF. The CDR3 bases are TGTGCCACCAGCAGAACTCAGGGAGATACGCAGTATTTT.

The V and J genes are TRBV6-1 and TRBJ2-7; 15 nucleotides align to TRBD2. Germline values: CDR1 MNHNS, CDR2 SASEGT. V lost 4 bases and J lost 7; bases outside the gene matches: 5. The CDR3 contains 15 residues. DNA for the CDR3: TGTGCCAGCAGTGCGGGGACTAGCGGGAGGAGGGAGCAGTACTTC. Its translation is CASSAGTSGRREQYF.

On this clonotype: With a much larger clone just one base away, this may be a read error. The chain employs TRBV29-1 and TRBJ2-5, with D unresolved. Per the germline V gene, CDR1 is SQVTM and CDR2 is ANQGSEA. This CDR3 comprises 12 residues. This CDR3 is CSVARFQETQCF. The CDR3 DNA is TGCAGCGTTGCTAGGTTCCAAGAGACCCAGTGCTTC.

This clonotype was recorded a few times. CDR3 DNA sequence: TGTGCCAGCAGCCTAGCGGGAGGACGAGAGACCCAGTACTTC. Its translation is CASSLAGGRETQYF. The V gene is TRBV5-5, the J gene TRBJ2-5; 11 bases align to TRBD2. Germline V gene sequence: CDR1 SGHKS, CDR2 YYEKEE (reference sequence). This CDR3 has 14 residues. V gave up 4 bases and J gave up 4 bases; unmatched junction bases: 3. The variable domain in full, completed from reference TRBV5-5 and TRBJ2-5, reads DAGVTQSPTHLIKTRGQQVTLRCSPISGHKSVSWYQQVLGQGPQFIFQYYEKEERGRGNFPDRFSARQFPNYSSELNVNALLLGDSALYLCASSLAGGRETQYFGPGTRLLVL.

This clonotype was observed a handful of times. The DNA of the CDR3 is TGTGCCAGCAGCTTAGGGTGGAACGGATACAATGAGCAGTTCTTC. Its translation is CASSLGWNGYNEQFF. V and J are TRBV7-8 and TRBJ2-1, with D hard to call. There are 15 residues in the CDR3. CDR1 is SGHVS, CDR2 FQNEAQ, per germline. V lost 1 base and J 4 bases, leaving 11 bases between the germline ends.

The V gene is TRBV2, the J gene TRBJ2-3; D possibly corresponds to TRBD1 (6 bases). This CDR3 region has 14 residues. The V and J ends lost 8 bases and 0 bases respectively, with 12 bases between them. CDR1 and CDR2 (germline): SNHLY, FYNNEI. CDR3 residues: CASGWTASTDTQYF. The DNA for the CDR3 is TGTGCCAGCGGGTGGACAGCTAGCACAGATACGCAGTATTTT.

This sequence joins TRBV18 and TRBJ1-2; no clear D gene. The germline CDR1 and CDR2 sequences are KGHSH and LQKENI. The CDR3 is 14 residues long. The ends were cut back, 5 bases at V and 0 bases at J, with 10 bases in the middle. In DNA form, the CDR3 reads TGTGCCAGCTCAAACACCATGACTAACTATGGCTACACCTTC. Protein: CASSNTMTNYGYTF.

The gene calls are TRBV6-6 and TRBJ2-5; 9 nucleotides line up with TRBD2. CDR1 is MNHNY, CDR2 SVGAGI, per germline (reference sequence). The CDR3 covers 15 residues. The J segment lost 5 bases and the V segment lost 7 bases, leaving 11 bases of the junction unmatched. The CDR3 region is CASTPSGLALETQYF. The CDR3, as DNA: TGTGCCAGCACTCCTTCGGGACTAGCTTTGGAGACCCAGTACTTC.

This clonotype was seen more than once but under ten times. The chain links TRBV12-3 or TRBV12-4 to TRBJ2-1, with 13 bases aligning to TRBD2. V dropped 5 bases and J dropped 15; count of bases not matched to a gene: 10. The CDR3 loop spans 14 amino acids. The CDR3, as DNA: TGTGCCAGCAGTGCTAGGACTAGCGGGAGTAACATGTTCTTC. Its translation: CASSARTSGSNMFF.

This clonotype was recorded a few times. This chain uses TRBV10-1 with TRBJ2-3, with a tentative D call TRBD2 (5 bases). Germline values: CDR1 WNHNN, CDR2 SYGVQD (reference sequence). The CDR3 has 13 residues. V was cut by 8 bases and J by 0 bases, with 9 bases left in between. CDR3 DNA: TGCGCCAGCGGAGGCCTTAGCACAGATACGCAGTATTTT. Its protein product is CASGGLSTDTQYF.

The chain has TRBV15 and TRBJ2-5; 7 bases agree with TRBD2. V was clipped by 4 bases and J by 5 bases; unmatched bases: 7. The CDR3 runs 14 residues. Looked up from germline, CDR1 is LNHNV and CDR2 is YYDKDF (reference sequence). The CDR3 region is CATSTGLDGETQYF. The CDR3 DNA reads TGTGCCACCAGCACCGGACTAGACGGCGAGACCCAGTACTTC.

The chain links TRBV6-2 or TRBV6-3 to TRBJ1-3; D perhaps matches TRBD1 (5 bases). Germline CDR1 reads MNHEY; CDR2 reads SVGEGT. V was clipped by 8 bases and J by 6 bases, with 14 bases between them. The CDR3 is 13 amino acids. CDR3 bases: TGTGCCAGCGTCCGGGACGCTCCAAACACCATATATTTT. Protein sequence: CASVRDAPNTIYF.

There are a few counts of this clonotype. This rearrangement joins TRBV29-1 to TRBJ2-1, with D perhaps matching TRBD1 (6 bases). The CDR3 contains 15 residues. V lost 3 bases and J 6 bases, leaving 18 bases between the germline ends. Germline lookup yields CDR1 SQVTM and CDR2 ANQGSEA. The CDR3 sequence: CSVDGRGLQSNEQFF. The CDR3 DNA follows: TGCAGCGTTGACGGCAGGGGTCTCCAATCCAATGAGCAGTTCTTC.

The chain links TRBV7-2 to TRBJ2-1; D is possibly TRBD1 or TRBD2 (5 bases each). The CDR3 is 16 residues long. V dropped 3 bases and J dropped 3 bases, with 15 bases sitting between them. Germline lookup yields CDR1 SGHTA and CDR2 FQGNSA. In DNA form, the CDR3 reads TGTGCCAGCAGCTTTTCCTCGGTTGGGGGCTACAATGAGCAGTTCTTC. Its protein product is CASSFSSVGGYNEQFF.

The CDR3 is CASSPLGVTDTQYF. The CDR3 DNA sequence: TGTGCCAGCAGTCCACTAGGAGTCACAGATACGCAGTATTTT. The J gene is TRBJ2-3, the V gene TRBV12-3 or TRBV12-4; D might be TRBD2 (5 bases). There are 14 residues in the CDR3. The germline V and J ends were trimmed by 5 bases and 2 bases, with 11 bases remaining between them.

This clonotype was found a few times. The V and J genes are TRBV5-1 and TRBJ2-5; 9 bases align to TRBD1. The CDR3 covers 15 residues. CDR1 is SGHRS, CDR2 YFSETQ, per germline. Trimming at V came to 2 bases and at J to 2 bases, leaving 4 bases not matched to a gene. DNA for the CDR3: TGCGCCAGCAGCTTACAGGGGGCGGATCAAGAGACCCAGTACTTC. Its protein is CASSLQGADQETQYF.

This clonotype was seen only a few times. This rearrangement joins TRBV20-1 to TRBJ1-1; unclear D gene. CDR3 length: 11 residues. V gave up 0 bases and J gave up 6 bases, with 5 bases separating them. Germline V gene lookup returns CDR1 DFQATT and CDR2 SNEGSKA (reference sequence). The CDR3 protein is CSAREVPEAFF. In DNA form, the CDR3 reads TGCAGTGCTAGAGAGGTACCTGAAGCTTTCTTT.